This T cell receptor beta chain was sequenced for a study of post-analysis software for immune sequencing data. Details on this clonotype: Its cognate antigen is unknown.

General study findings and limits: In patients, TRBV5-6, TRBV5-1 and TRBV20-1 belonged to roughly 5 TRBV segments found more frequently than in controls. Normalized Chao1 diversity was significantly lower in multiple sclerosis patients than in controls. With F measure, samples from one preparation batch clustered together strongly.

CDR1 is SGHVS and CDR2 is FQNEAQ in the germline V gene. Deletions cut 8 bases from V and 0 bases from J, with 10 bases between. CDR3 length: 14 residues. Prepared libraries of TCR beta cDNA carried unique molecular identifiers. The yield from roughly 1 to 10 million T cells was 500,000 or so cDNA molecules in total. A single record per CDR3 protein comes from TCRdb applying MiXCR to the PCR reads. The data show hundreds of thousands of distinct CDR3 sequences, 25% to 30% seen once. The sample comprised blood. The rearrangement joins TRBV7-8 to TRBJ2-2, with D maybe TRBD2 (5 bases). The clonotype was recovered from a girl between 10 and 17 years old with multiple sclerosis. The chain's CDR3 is CASFKLANTGELFF. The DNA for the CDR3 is TGTGCCAGCTTTAAACTAGCGAACACCGGGGAGCTGTTTTTT. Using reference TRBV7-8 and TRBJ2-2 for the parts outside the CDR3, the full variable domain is GAGVSQSPRYKVAKRGQDVALRCDPISGHVSLFWYQQALGQGPEFLTYFQNEAQLDKSGLPSDRFFAERPEGSVSTLKIQRTQQEDSAVYLCASFKLANTGELFFGEGSRLTVL.